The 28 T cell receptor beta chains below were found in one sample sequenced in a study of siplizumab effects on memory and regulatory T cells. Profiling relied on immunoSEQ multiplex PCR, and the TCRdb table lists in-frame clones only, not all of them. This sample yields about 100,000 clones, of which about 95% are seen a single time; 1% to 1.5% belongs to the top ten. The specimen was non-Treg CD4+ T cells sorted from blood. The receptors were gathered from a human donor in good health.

DNA for the CDR3: TGTGCCAGCAGGGTCCGGGACATAGCTAACTATGGCTACACCTTC. This translates into CASRVRDIANYGYTF. The rearrangement links TRBV28 to TRBJ1-2; D is possibly TRBD1 (6 bases). This CDR3 region has 15 residues. Germline CDR1 and CDR2: MDHEN and SYDVKM. V was clipped by 6 bases and J by 0 bases, with 14 bases between them.

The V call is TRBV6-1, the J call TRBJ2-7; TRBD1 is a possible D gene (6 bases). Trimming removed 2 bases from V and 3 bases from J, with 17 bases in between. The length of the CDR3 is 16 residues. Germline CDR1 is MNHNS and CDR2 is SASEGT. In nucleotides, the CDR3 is TGTGCCAGCAGTGAAAGTTTGGGGGCAGGCAGCTACGAGCAGTACTTC. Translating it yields CASSESLGAGSYEQYF.

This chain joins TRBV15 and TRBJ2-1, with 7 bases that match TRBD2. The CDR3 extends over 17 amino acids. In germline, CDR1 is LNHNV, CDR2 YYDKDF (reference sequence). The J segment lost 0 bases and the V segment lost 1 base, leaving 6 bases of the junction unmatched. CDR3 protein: CATSRGKGGSSYNEQFF. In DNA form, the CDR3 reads TGTGCCACCAGCAGAGGAAAGGGCGGGAGCTCCTACAATGAGCAGTTCTTC.

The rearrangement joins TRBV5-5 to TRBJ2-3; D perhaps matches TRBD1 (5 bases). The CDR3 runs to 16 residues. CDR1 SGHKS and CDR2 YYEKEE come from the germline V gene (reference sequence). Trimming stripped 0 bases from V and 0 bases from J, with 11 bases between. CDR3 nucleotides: TGTGCCAGCAGCTTGGAAACAGGCGACAGCACAGATACGCAGTATTTT. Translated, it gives CASSLETGDSTDTQYF.

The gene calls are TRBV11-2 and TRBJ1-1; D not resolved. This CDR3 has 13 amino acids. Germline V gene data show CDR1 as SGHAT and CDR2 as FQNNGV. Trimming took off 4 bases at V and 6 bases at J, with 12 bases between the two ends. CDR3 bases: TGTGCCAGCAGCTCTATGGGTATCCCTGAAGCTTTCTTT. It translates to CASSSMGIPEAFF.

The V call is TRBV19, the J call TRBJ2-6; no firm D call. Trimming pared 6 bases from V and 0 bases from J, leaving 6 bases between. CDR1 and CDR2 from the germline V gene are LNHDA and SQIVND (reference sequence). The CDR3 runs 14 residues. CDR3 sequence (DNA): TGTGCCAGTAGACATGCCTCTGGGGCCAACGTCCTGACTTTC. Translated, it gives CASRHASGANVLTF.

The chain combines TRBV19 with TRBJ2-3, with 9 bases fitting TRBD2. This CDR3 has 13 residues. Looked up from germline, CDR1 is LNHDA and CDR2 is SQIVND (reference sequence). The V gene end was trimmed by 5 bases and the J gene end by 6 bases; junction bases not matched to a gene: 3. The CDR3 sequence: CASSSLAGDTQYF. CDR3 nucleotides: TGTGCCAGTAGTTCCCTAGCGGGGGATACGCAGTATTTT.

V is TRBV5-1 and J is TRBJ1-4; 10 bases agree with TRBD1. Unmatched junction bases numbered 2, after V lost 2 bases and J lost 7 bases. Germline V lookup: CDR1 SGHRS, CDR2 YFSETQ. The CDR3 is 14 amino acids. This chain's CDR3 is CASSFGQGGEKLFF. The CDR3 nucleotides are TGCGCCAGCAGCTTTGGACAGGGGGGTGAAAAACTGTTTTTT.

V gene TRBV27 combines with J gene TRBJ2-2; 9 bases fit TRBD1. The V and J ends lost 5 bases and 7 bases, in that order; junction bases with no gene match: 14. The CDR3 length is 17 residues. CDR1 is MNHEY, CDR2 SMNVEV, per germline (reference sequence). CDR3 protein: CASSRRTGQGINGELFF. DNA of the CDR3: TGTGCCAGCAGTAGAAGGACGGGACAGGGTATTAACGGGGAGCTGTTTTTT.

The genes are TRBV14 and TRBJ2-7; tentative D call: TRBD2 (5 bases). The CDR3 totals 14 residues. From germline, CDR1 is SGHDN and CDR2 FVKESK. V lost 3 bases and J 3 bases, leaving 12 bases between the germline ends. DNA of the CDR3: TGTGCCAGCAGCCAGGAACTAGAAAGCTACGAGCAGTACTTC. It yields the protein CASSQELESYEQYF.

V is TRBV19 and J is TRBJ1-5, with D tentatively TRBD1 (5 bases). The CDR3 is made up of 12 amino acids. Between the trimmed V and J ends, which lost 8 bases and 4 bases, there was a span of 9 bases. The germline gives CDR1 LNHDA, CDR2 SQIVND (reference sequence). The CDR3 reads CASSTVNQPQHF. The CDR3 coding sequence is TGTGCCAGTTCGACAGTAAATCAGCCCCAGCATTTT.

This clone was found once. The CDR3 sequence is CASSLTRDGYYEQYF. The CDR3 bases are TGTGCCAGCAGTTTGACCCGGGACGGCTACTACGAGCAGTACTTC. The rearrangement links TRBV2 to TRBJ2-7; either TRBD1 or TRBD2 may fit D (5 bases each). The CDR3 is made up of 15 amino acids. V was pared by 5 bases and J by 3 bases, with 17 bases between. Germline CDR1 is SNHLY and CDR2 is FYNNEI. Drawing the rest from reference TRBV2 and TRBJ2-7, the complete variable domain is EPEVTQTPSHQVTQMGQEVILRCVPISNHLYFYWYRQILGQKVEFLVSFYNNEISEKSEIFDDQFSVERPDGSNFTLKIRSTKLEDSAMYFCASSLTRDGYYEQYFGPGTRLTVT.

CDR3 DNA sequence: TGTGCCAGCAGCTCACGACAGTTTTCAAGCACAGATACGCAGTATTTT. Its translation: CASSSRQFSSTDTQYF. This chain joins TRBV6-6 and TRBJ2-3, with D possibly matching TRBD1 (5 bases). The CDR3 sequence is 16 residues long. Germline V gene lookup returns CDR1 MNHNY and CDR2 SVGAGI (reference sequence). With 6 bases removed from V and 0 bases from J, the gap between germline ends came to 16 bases.

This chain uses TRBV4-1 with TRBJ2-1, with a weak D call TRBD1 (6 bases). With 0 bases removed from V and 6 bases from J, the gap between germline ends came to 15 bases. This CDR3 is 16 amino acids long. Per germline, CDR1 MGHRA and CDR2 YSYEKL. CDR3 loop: CASSQEASMGANEQFF. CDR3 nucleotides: TGCGCCAGCAGCCAAGAGGCCAGCATGGGGGCCAATGAGCAGTTCTTC.

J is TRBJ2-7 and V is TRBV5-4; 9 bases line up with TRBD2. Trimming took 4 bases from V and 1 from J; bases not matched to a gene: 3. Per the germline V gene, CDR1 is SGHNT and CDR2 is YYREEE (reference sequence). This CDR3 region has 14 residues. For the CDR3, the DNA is TGTGCCAGCAGCCTGACTAGCGGATCCTACGAGCAGTACTTC. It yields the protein CASSLTSGSYEQYF.

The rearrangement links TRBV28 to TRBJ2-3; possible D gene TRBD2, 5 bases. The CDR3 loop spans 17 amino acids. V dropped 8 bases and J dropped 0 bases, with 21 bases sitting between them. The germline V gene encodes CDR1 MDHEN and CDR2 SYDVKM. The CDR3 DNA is TGTGCCAGCTCCCAGCAAGGGAGTGATCGGAGCACAGATACGCAGTATTTT. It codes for CASSQQGSDRSTDTQYF.

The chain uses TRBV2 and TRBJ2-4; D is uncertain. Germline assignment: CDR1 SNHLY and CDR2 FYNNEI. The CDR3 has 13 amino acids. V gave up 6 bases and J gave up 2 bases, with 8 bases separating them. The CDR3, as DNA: TGTGCCAGCAGAGACACCACCAAAAACATTCAGTACTTC. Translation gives CASRDTTKNIQYF.

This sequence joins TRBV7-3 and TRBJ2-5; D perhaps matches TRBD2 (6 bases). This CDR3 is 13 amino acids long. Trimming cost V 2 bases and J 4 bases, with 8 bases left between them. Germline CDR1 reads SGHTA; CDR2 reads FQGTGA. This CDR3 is CASSLPGAETQYF. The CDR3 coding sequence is TGTGCCAGCAGCTTACCGGGAGCAGAGACCCAGTACTTC.

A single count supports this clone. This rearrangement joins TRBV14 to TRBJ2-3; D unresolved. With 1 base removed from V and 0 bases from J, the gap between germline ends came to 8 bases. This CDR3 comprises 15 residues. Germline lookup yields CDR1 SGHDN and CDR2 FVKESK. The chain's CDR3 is CASSQGRLSTDTQYF. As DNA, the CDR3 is TGTGCCAGCAGCCAAGGACGCCTGAGCACAGATACGCAGTATTTT.

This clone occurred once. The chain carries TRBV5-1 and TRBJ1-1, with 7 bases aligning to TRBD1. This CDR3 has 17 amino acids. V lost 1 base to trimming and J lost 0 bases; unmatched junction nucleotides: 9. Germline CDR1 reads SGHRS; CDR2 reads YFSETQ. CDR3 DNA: TGCGCCAGCAGCTTGCCCGGGACAGCGGCTTTGAACACTGAAGCTTTCTTT. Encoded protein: CASSLPGTAALNTEAFF.

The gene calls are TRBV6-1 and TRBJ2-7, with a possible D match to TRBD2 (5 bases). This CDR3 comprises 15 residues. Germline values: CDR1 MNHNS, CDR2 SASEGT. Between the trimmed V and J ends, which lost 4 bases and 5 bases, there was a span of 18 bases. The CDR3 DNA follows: TGTGCCAGCAGTGGTTTGGGGAGCCGGCAAGACGAGCAGTACTTC. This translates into CASSGLGSRQDEQYF.

The CDR3 bases are TGCGCCAGCAGCCAAGGGACGGGGGGAAACACAGATACGCAGTATTTT. Amino acid sequence: CASSQGTGGNTDTQYF. The chain employs TRBV4-1 and TRBJ2-3; 7 bases match TRBD2. CDR1 is MGHRA, CDR2 YSYEKL, per germline. J was trimmed by 2 bases and V by 1 base; bases with no gene match: 6. The length of the CDR3 is 16 residues.

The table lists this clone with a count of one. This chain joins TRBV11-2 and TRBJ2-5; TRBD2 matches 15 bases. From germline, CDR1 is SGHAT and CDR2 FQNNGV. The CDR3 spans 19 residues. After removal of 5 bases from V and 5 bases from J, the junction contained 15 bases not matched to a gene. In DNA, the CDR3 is TGTGCCAGCAGCCCGGCTAGAAGGGGACTAGCGGGAGGAGGGGAGACCCAGTACTTC. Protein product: CASSPARRGLAGGGETQYF.

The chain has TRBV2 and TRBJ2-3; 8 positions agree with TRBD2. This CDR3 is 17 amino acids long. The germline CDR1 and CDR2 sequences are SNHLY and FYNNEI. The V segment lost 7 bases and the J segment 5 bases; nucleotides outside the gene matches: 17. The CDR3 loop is CASNRRGLTSAGDTQYF. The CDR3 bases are TGTGCCAGCAATCGGCGGGGGTTGACTAGCGCGGGAGATACGCAGTATTTT.

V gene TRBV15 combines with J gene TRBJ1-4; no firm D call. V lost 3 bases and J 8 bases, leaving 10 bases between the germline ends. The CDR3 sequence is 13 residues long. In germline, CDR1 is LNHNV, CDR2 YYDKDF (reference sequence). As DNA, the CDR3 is TGTGCCACCAGCAGGTCGGGATACGAAAAACTGTTTTTT. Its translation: CATSRSGYEKLFF.

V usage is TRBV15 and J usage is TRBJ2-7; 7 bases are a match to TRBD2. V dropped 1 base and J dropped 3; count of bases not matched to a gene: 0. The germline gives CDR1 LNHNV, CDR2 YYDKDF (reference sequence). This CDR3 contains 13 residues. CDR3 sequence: CATSRGTSYEQYF. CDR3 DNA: TGTGCCACCAGCAGAGGGACTAGCTACGAGCAGTACTTC.

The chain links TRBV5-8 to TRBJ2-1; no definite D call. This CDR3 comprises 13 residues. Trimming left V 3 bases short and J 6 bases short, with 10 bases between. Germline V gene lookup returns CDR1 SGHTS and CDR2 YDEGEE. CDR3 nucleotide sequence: TGTGCCAGCAGCTCACTACGAGCCAATGAGCAGTTCTTC. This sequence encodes CASSSLRANEQFF.

The CDR3 is CASSEKSPNTEAFF. As DNA, the CDR3 is TGCGCCAGCAGTGAGAAGTCCCCGAACACTGAAGCTTTCTTT. The gene calls are TRBV10-2 and TRBJ1-1; D gene ambiguous. There are 14 residues in the CDR3. Germline CDR1 reads WSHSY; CDR2 reads SAAADI. V gave up 2 bases and J gave up 1 base, with 8 bases separating them.